These T cell receptor beta chains were read from a single sample in a study of regulatory T cells in long-lasting Graves disease. TCRdb called the multiplex PCR reads again in MiXCR, with one record for every CDR3 protein. This sample has about 470,000 distinct CDR3 sequences, with 20% to 25% found just once. The sequences come from peripheral blood mononuclear cells (PBMCs), collected when the disease was refractory, from a patient treated with antithyroid drugs. The receptors were gathered from a female donor with Graves disease. The CDR3 runs from the conserved cysteine through the conserved F or W. A D gene is named only where the DNA matches it firmly. Expanded clones get a size class; other rows say once, few or many, or leave the size out.

d_call j_call clone_size v_call cdr3_aa cdr3_nt
NA TRBJ1-1 NA TRBV5-1 CASSFRLGSVNTEAFF TGCGCCAGCAGCTTTCGGCTAGGGTCGGTGAACACTGAAGCTTTCTTT
NA TRBJ2-1 NA TRBV20-1 CSARDWDQYNEQFF TGCAGTGCTAGAGATTGGGACCAATACAATGAGCAGTTCTTC
TRBD1 TRBJ2-7 many TRBV27 CASSLTDRGRTHEQYF TGTGCCAGCAGTTTAACTGACAGGGGGCGAACTCACGAGCAGTACTTC
NA TRBJ2-2 few TRBV29-1 CSVAHGELFF TGCAGCGTTGCTCACGGGGAGCTGTTTTTT
NA TRBJ2-7 many TRBV6-1 CASSAAGQSYEQYF TGTGCCAGCAGCGCCGCGGGACAGAGTTACGAGCAGTACTTC
TRBD2 TRBJ2-1 NA TRBV3-1 CASSSPGLAGYEQFF TGTGCCAGCAGCTCCCCGGGACTAGCGGGATATGAGCAGTTCTTC
TRBD2 TRBJ2-7 many TRBV11-2 CASSLRTSGGAGYEQYF TGTGCCAGCAGTTTAAGGACTAGCGGGGGGGCCGGGTACGAGCAGTACTTC
NA TRBJ1-1 many TRBV20-1 CSARLGASGPFF TGCAGTGCTAGACTAGGGGCCTCCGGGCCTTTCTTT
NA TRBJ1-4 NA TRBV15 CATSRDRAALNEKLFF TGTGCCACCAGCAGAGATCGGGCAGCTCTTAATGAAAAACTGTTTTTT
NA TRBJ1-4 NA TRBV13 CASALVGEKLSF TGTGCCAGCGCGCTGGTTGGGGAAAAACTGTCTTTT
TRBD1 TRBJ1-4 many TRBV2 CASSPTGAPNEKLFF TGTGCCAGCAGCCCCACAGGGGCCCCTAATGAAAAACTGTTTTTT
NA TRBJ1-5 few TRBV6-2/TRBV6-3 CASRGRSGQNGIQPQHF TGTGCCAGCAGGGGCCGTAGCGGACAGAACGGGATCCAGCCCCAGCATTTT
NA TRBJ1-2 once TRBV7-9 CASGGRGDYGYTF TGTGCCAGCGGCGGGCGAGGGGACTATGGCTACACCTTC
TRBD1 TRBJ1-2 many TRBV5-1 CASSLGQEYGYTF TGTGCCAGCAGCTTAGGACAGGAATATGGCTACACCTTC
NA TRBJ2-7 NA TRBV9 CASSPTPGAYYEQYF TGTGCCAGCAGCCCGACCCCAGGGGCTTACTACGAGCAGTACTTC
NA TRBJ1-2 many TRBV30 CAWSVGPVGYTF TGTGCCTGGAGTGTCGGCCCAGTGGGCTACACCTTC
TRBD1 TRBJ2-7 few TRBV11-2 CASSLARGSYEQYF TGTGCCAGCAGCTTAGCCAGGGGGAGCTACGAGCAGTACTTC
TRBD2 TRBJ2-5 NA TRBV7-3 CASSLGLAGGQGKETQYF TGTGCCAGCAGCCTAGGACTAGCGGGAGGACAGGGGAAAGAGACCCAGTACTTC
NA TRBJ2-5 NA TRBV4-1 CASSQAGSRAQETQYF TGCGCCAGCAGCCAAGCGGGGTCTCGTGCTCAAGAGACCCAGTACTTC
TRBD1 TRBJ1-1 NA TRBV29-1 CSVVVQGDGPNTEAFF TGCAGCGTTGTGGTACAGGGGGATGGTCCGAACACTGAAGCTTTCTTT
NA TRBJ2-5 many TRBV2 CASSERETQETQYF TGTGCCAGCAGTGAAAGGGAAACCCAAGAGACCCAGTACTTC
TRBD1 TRBJ1-5 many TRBV6-1 CASSATGGMGNQPQHF TGTGCCAGCAGTGCTACAGGGGGCATGGGCAATCAGCCCCAGCATTTT
NA TRBJ2-1 NA TRBV15 CATSSTGNSYNEQFF TGTGCCACCAGCAGTACAGGGAATTCCTACAATGAGCAGTTCTTC
NA TRBJ2-5 few TRBV5-1 CASSGGTPQETQYF TGCGCCAGCAGCGGCGGAACCCCCCAAGAGACCCAGTACTTC
TRBD2 TRBJ2-5 many TRBV28 CASSFSPSGRLRETQYF TGTGCCAGCAGTTTCTCGCCTAGCGGGAGACTCCGAGAGACCCAGTACTTC
NA TRBJ2-2 many TRBV12-3/TRBV12-4 CASSLNTRTANTGELFF TGTGCCAGCAGTTTAAACACCCGGACAGCGAACACCGGGGAGCTGTTTTTT
NA TRBJ1-4 few TRBV10-3 CAISESGAGSGKLFF TGTGCCATCAGTGAGTCGGGTGCAGGCTCTGGAAAACTGTTTTTT
TRBD1 TRBJ1-2 many TRBV28 CASSGQGGVYGYTF TGTGCCAGCAGCGGACAGGGTGGTGTCTATGGCTACACCTTC
NA TRBJ2-5 many TRBV12-3/TRBV12-4 CASSYKGWEAEYQETQYF TGTGCCAGCAGTTATAAGGGTTGGGAGGCGGAGTACCAAGAGACCCAGTACTTC
NA TRBJ2-5 NA TRBV9 CASSVHPQGDQETQYF TGTGCCAGCAGCGTACACCCACAGGGAGACCAAGAGACCCAGTACTTC